Each of the 6 T cell receptor beta chains below was sequenced from the same sample in a study of blood T cell repertoires in COVID-19. TCRdb's copy holds only in-frame clones and misses some; the assay was immunoSEQ multiplex PCR. The sample holds fewer than 150,000 clones, around 85% seen once. The sequencing sample was made of peripheral blood. Receptor source: a woman aged 50 to 60 who had recovered from COVID-19.

The V gene is TRBV19, the J gene TRBJ2-7; the match to TRBD2 covers 11 bases. V shed 6 bases and J 5 bases; nucleotides not matched to a gene: 9. Germline CDR1 and CDR2: LNHDA and SQIVND (reference sequence). This CDR3 is built from 15 residues. CDR3 residues: CASSDTSGSADEQYF. The CDR3 DNA sequence: TGTGCCAGTAGCGACACTAGCGGGAGCGCCGACGAGCAGTACTTC.

J is TRBJ2-7 and V is TRBV16, with a possible D match to TRBD1 (6 bases). Germline lookup yields CDR1 KGHSY and CDR2 FQNENV. The CDR3 sequence is 15 residues long. V dropped 0 bases and J dropped 6 bases, with 15 bases sitting between them. The CDR3 loop is CASSQSGQGYSEQYF. In DNA form, the CDR3 reads TGTGCCAGCAGCCAATCAGGGCAGGGGTATTCCGAGCAGTACTTC.

J is TRBJ2-1 and V is TRBV3-1 (or the pseudogene TRBV3-2); D possibly corresponds to TRBD2 (6 bases). This CDR3 has 14 amino acids. The V end lost 6 bases, the J end lost 1 base, and 10 bases lay between the germline ends. From germline, CDR1 is LGHDT and CDR2 YNNKEL (reference sequence). CDR3 loop: CASRRLGSYNEQFF. As DNA, the CDR3 is TGTGCCAGCAGAAGACTAGGGTCCTACAATGAGCAGTTCTTC.

V is TRBV19 and J is TRBJ2-3; D call uncertain. V lost 3 bases and J 9 bases, leaving 10 bases between the germline ends. Germline CDR1 LNHDA, CDR2 SQIVND (reference sequence). This CDR3 has 12 amino acids. CDR3 protein: CASSMRFDTQYF. The CDR3 DNA follows: TGTGCCAGTAGTATGAGGTTTGACACGCAGTATTTT.

In DNA, the CDR3 is TGTGCCAGCAGCTTAGCGAGCGGGAGGGCTTTGGATGAGCAGTTCTTC. This translates into CASSLASGRALDEQFF. The chain is built from TRBV11-3 and TRBJ2-1; TRBD2 aligns across 10 bases. Trimming took 1 base from V and 8 from J; bases not matched to a gene: 8. Germline V gives CDR1 SGHNT, CDR2 YENEEA. The CDR3 loop spans 16 amino acids.

This chain links TRBV5-1 with TRBJ2-5, with 12 bases that match TRBD2. Germline V CDR1 and CDR2: SGHRS, YFSETQ. Trimming at V came to 4 bases and at J to 5 bases, leaving 6 bases not matched to a gene. This CDR3 has 15 amino acids. CDR3 in DNA: TGCGCCAGCAGCGTGACTAGCGGGGGCGAGGAGACCCAGTACTTC. Protein sequence: CASSVTSGGEETQYF.